Below, one T cell receptor beta chain is given with its context. The antigen remains unidentified. The PCR made use of 60 Vbeta and 13 Jbeta primers. Assay used: immunoSEQ multiplex PCR; TCRdb lists only in-frame clones, some missing. Here the sample spans tens of thousands of clones, under 90% being singletons. The data derive from a study of cytomegalovirus exposure and HLA in healthy donors. V was clipped by 5 bases and J by 2 bases, with 7 bases between them. CDR1 LNHDA and CDR2 SQIVND come from the germline V gene (reference sequence). CDR3 size: 13 residues. Findings of the study overall: Using the classifier, cytomegalovirus status was reportedly diagnosed with high specificity and sensitivity.

This TCR was recovered from a man aged 45-65 years in good health and CMV-seropositive. The chain combines TRBV19 with TRBJ1-5; TRBD1 is a possible D gene (5 bases). The sequenced material came from PBMCs. The CDR3 spells CASSPGGNQPQHF. The CDR3, as DNA: TGTGCCAGTAGTCCGGGGGGCAATCAGCCCCAGCATTTT. The complete variable domain, with remaining parts taken from reference TRBV19 and TRBJ1-5, reads DGGITQSPKYLFRKEGQNVTLSCEQNLNHDAMYWYRQDPGQGLRLIYYSQIVNDFQKGDIAEGYSVSREKKESFPLTVTSAQKNPTAFYLCASSPGGNQPQHFGDGTRLSIL.